Given below is one TCR beta chain in context. Its antigen is unidentified. Only in-frame clones appear in the TCRdb table, and some are missing; sequencing was by immunoSEQ multiplex PCR. The repertoire holds some 10,000 clones, with just under 95% as singletons. The sample comes from a study of T cells in narcolepsy. Overall study results and limits: In some patient and control memory CD4+ samples, autoreactive clones were absent.

This receptor was obtained from a human donor with narcolepsy. Sequenced sample: CD45RA- memory CD4+ T cells from PBMCs.

CDR3 coding DNA: TGTGCCAGCAGTTATTCCCAGGGGAAGTATGGCTACACCTTC. This sequence encodes CASSYSQGKYGYTF. This rearrangement joins TRBV6-5 to TRBJ1-2, with D tentatively TRBD1 (6 bases). V was pared by 3 bases and J by 5 bases, with 13 bases between. Germline assignment: CDR1 MNHEY and CDR2 SVGAGI. CDR3 size: 14 residues.